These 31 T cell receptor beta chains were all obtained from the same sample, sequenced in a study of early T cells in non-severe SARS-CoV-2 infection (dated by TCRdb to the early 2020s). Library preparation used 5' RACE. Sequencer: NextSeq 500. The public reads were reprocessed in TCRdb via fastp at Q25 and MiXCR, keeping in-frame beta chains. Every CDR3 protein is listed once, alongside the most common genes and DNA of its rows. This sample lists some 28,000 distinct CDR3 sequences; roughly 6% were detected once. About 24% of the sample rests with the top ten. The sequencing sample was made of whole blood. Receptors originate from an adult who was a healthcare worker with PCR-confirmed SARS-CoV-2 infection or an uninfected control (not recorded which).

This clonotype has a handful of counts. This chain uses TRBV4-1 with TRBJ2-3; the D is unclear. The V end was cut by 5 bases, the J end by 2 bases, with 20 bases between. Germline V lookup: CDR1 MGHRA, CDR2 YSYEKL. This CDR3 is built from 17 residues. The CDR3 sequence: CASSSLYFDASTDTQYF. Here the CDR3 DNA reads TGCGCCAGCAGCTCGCTGTATTTCGACGCGTCCACAGATACGCAGTATTTT.

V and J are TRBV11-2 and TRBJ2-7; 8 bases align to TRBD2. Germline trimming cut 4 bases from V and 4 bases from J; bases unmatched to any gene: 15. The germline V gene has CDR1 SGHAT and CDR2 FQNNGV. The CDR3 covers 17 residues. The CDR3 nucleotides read TGTGCCAGCAGCTCGGGGCCGACTAGCGCGGTTGTATACGAGCAGTACTTC. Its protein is CASSSGPTSAVVYEQYF.

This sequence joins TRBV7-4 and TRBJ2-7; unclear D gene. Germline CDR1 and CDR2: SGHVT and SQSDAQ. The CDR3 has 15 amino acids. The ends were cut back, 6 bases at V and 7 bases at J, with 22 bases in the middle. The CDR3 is CASSTKLIRTREQYF. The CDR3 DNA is TGTGCCAGCAGTACCAAACTGATCCGGACCAGGGAGCAGTACTTC.

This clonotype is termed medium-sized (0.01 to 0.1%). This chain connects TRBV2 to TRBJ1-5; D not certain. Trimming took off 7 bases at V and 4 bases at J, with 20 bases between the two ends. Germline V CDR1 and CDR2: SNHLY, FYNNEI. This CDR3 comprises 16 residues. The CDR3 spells CASTEVVGNPNQPQHF. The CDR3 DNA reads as TGTGCCAGCACCGAGGTGGTCGGGAACCCGAATCAGCCCCAGCATTTT.

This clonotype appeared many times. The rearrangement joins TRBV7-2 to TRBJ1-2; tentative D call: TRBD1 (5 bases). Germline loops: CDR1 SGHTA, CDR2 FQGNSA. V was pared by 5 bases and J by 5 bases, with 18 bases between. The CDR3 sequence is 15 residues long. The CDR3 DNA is TGTGCCAGCAGCCCGTTCGGGACGGCGGATTATGGCTACACCTTC. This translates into CASSPFGTADYGYTF.

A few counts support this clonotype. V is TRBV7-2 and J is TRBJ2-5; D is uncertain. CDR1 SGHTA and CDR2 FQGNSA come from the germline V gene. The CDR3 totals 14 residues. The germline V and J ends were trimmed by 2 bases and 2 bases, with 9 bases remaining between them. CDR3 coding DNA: TGTGCCAGCAGCTTAAGGACCCGACAAGAGACCCAGTACTTC. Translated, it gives CASSLRTRQETQYF.

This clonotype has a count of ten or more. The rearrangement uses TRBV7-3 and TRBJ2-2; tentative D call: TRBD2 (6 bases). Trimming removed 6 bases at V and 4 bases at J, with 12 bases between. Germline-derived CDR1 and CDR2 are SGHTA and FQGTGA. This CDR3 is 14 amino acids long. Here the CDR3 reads CASSELASTGELFF. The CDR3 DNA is TGTGCCAGCAGTGAACTAGCTTCCACCGGGGAGCTGTTTTTT.

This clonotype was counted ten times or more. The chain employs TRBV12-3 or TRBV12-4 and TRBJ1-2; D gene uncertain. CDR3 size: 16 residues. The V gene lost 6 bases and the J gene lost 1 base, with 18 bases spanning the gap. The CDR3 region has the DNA TGTGCCAGCAGCTCCTGGGGTCGGGATTTTAACTATGGCTACACCTTC. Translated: CASSSWGRDFNYGYTF.

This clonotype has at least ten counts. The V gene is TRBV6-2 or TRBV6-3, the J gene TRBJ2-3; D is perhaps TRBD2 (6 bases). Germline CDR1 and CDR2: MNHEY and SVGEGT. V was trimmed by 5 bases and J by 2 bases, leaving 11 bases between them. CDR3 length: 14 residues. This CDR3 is CASSVSGTTDTQYF. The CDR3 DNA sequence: TGTGCCAGCAGTGTTAGCGGTACCACAGATACGCAGTATTTT.

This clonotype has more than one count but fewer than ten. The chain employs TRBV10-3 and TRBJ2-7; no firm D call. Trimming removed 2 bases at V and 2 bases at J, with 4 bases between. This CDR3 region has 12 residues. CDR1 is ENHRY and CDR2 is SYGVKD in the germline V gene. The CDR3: CAISERPYEQYF. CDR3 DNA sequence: TGTGCCATCAGTGAGCGACCCTACGAGCAGTACTTC.

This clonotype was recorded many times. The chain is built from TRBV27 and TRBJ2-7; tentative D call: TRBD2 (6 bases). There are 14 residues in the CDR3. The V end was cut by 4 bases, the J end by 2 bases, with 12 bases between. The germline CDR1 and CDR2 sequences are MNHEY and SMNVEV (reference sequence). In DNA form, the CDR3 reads TGTGCCAGCAGTTGGGAGCCGGGGGCCTACGAGCAGTACTTC. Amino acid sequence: CASSWEPGAYEQYF.

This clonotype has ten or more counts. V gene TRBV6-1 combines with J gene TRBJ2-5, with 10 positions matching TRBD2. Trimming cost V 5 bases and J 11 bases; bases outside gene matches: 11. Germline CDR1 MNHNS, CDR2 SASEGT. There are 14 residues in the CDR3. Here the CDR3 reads CASSPGTSDSLQYF. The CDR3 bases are TGTGCCAGCAGTCCCGGGACTAGCGACTCCTTGCAGTACTTC.

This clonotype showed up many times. Here the CDR3 reads CASSLGSGTSTDTQYF. CDR3 DNA: TGTGCCAGCAGCTTAGGAAGCGGAACTAGCACAGATACGCAGTATTTT. The V gene is TRBV7-3, the J gene TRBJ2-3; tentatively, D is TRBD2 (5 bases). The CDR3 sequence is 16 residues long. Looked up from germline, CDR1 is SGHTA and CDR2 is FQGTGA. V was trimmed by 2 bases and J by 0 bases, leaving 12 bases between them.

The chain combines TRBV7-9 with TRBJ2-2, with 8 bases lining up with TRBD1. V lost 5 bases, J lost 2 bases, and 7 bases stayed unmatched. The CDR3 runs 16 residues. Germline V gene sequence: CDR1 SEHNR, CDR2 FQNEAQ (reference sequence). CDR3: CASSLPDRENTGELFF. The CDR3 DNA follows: TGTGCCAGCAGCCTTCCGGACAGGGAAAACACCGGGGAGCTGTTTTTT.

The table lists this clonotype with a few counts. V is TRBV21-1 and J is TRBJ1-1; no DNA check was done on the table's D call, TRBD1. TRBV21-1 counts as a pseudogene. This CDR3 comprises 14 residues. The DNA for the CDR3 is TGTGCCAGCAGTACGGGACAGGGGAACACTGAAGCTTTCTTT. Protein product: CASSTGQGNTEAFF.

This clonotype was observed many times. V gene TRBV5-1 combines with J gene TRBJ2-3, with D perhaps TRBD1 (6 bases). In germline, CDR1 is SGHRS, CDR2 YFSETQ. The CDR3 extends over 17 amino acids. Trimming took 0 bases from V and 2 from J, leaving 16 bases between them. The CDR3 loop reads CASSLAGQRTPTDTQYF. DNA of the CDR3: TGCGCCAGCAGCTTGGCCGGACAGAGGACCCCCACAGATACGCAGTATTTT.

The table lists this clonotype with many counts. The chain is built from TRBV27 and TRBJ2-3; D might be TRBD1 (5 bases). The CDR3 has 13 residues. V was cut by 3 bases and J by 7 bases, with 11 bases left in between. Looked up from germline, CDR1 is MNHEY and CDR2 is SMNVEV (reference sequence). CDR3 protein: CASSFWGTHTQYF. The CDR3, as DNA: TGTGCCAGCAGTTTTTGGGGCACTCATACGCAGTATTTT.

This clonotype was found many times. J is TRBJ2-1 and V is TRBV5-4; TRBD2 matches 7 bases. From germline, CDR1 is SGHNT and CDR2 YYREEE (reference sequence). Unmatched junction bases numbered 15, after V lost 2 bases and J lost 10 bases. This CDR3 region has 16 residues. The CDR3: CASSFLRMGRENEQFF. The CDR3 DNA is TGTGCCAGCAGCTTTCTAAGGATGGGGCGGGAGAACGAGCAGTTCTTC.

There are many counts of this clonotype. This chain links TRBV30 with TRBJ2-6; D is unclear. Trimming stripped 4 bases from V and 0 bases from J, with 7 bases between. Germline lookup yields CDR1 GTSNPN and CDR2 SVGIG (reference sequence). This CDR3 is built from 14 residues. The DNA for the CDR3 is TGTGCCTGGATGAGCAGCTCTGGGGCCAACGTCCTGACTTTC. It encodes CAWMSSSGANVLTF.

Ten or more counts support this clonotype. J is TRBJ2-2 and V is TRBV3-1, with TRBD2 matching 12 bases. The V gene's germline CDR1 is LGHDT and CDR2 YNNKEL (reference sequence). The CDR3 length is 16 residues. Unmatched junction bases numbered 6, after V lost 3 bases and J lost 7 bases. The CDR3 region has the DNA TGTGCCAGCAGCCAGCCTAGCGGGAGGGCCGGCGGGGAGCTGTTTTTT. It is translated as CASSQPSGRAGGELFF.

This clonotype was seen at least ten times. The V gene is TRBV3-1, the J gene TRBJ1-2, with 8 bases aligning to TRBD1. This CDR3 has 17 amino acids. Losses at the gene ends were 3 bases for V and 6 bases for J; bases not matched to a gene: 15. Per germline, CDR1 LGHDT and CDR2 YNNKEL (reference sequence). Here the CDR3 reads CASSQAVRTGRRNGYTF. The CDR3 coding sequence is TGTGCCAGCAGCCAGGCCGTTAGGACAGGGCGGAGGAATGGCTACACCTTC. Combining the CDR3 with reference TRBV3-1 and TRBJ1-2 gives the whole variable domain DTAVSQTPKYLVTQMGNDKSIKCEQNLGHDTMYWYKQDSKKFLKIMFSYNNKELIINETVPNRFSPKSPDKAHLNLHINSLELGDSAVYFCASSQAVRTGRRNGYTFGSGTRLTVV.

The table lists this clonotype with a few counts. For the CDR3, the DNA is TGTGCCAGCAGTTTAGAAGATGGGACCTTGCCCACAGATACGCAGTATTTT. It yields the protein CASSLEDGTLPTDTQYF. This sequence joins TRBV12-3 or TRBV12-4 and TRBJ2-3; D assignment may be TRBD1 or TRBD2 (5 bases each). The CDR3 is 17 amino acids. The ends were cut back, 1 base at V and 2 bases at J, with 16 bases in the middle.

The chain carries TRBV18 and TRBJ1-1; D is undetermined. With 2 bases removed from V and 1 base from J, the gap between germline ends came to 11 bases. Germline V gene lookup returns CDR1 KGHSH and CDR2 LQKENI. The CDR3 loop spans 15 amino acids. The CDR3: CASSPSRAGNTEAFF. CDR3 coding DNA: TGTGCCAGCTCACCAAGTCGCGCGGGGAACACTGAAGCTTTCTTT. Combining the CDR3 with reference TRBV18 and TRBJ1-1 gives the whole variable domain NAGVMQNPRHLVRRRGQEARLRCSPMKGHSHVYWYRQLPEEGLKFMVYLQKENIIDESGMPKERFSAEFPKEGPSILRIQQVVRGDSAAYFCASSPSRAGNTEAFFGQGTRLTVV.

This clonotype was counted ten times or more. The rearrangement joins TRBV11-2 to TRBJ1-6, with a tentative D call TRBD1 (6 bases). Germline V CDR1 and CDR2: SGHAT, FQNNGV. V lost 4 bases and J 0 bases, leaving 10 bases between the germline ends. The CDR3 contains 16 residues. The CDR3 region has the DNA TGTGCCAGCAGCTCAACAGGGAGCTCCTATAATTCACCCCTCCACTTT. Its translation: CASSSTGSSYNSPLHF.

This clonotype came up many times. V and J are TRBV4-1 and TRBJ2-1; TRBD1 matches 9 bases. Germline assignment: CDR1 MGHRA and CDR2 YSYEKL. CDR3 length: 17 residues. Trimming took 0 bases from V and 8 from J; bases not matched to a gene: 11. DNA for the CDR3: TGCGCCAGCAGCCAAGATAGCCCGGGACAGGGTAACGATGAGCAGTTCTTC. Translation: CASSQDSPGQGNDEQFF.

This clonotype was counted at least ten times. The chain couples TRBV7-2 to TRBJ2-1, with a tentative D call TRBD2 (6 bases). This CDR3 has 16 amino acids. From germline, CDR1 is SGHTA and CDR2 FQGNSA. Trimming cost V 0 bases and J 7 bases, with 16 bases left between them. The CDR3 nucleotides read TGTGCCAGCAGCTTAGCCGGGACTTACTATCAGAATGAGCAGTTCTTC. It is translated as CASSLAGTYYQNEQFF.

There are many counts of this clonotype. The CDR3 DNA sequence: TGTGCCACCACACCTGGGACGGCCTACGAGCAGTACTTC. It codes for CATTPGTAYEQYF. J is TRBJ2-7 and V is TRBV6-1; D could derive from TRBD1 or TRBD2 (5 bases each). This CDR3 is built from 13 residues. Germline V gene lookup returns CDR1 MNHNS and CDR2 SASEGT. V lost 10 bases and J lost 2, with 15 bases in between.

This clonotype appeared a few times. The CDR3 sequence: CASSSPQGRNTNEKLFF. CDR3 nucleotide sequence: TGTGCCAGCAGCTCCCCACAAGGGCGGAATACTAATGAAAAACTGTTTTTT. V and J are TRBV28 and TRBJ1-4, with no clear D. Germline V CDR1 and CDR2: MDHEN, SYDVKM. CDR3 size: 17 residues. Between the trimmed V and J ends, which lost 6 bases and 2 bases, there was a span of 19 bases. Full variable domain (rest looked up from reference TRBV28 and TRBJ1-4): DVKVTQSSRYLVKRTGEKVFLECVQDMDHENMFWYRQDPGLGLRLIYFSYDVKMKEKGDIPEGYSVSREKKERFSLILESASTNQTSMYLCASSSPQGRNTNEKLFFGSGTQLSVL.

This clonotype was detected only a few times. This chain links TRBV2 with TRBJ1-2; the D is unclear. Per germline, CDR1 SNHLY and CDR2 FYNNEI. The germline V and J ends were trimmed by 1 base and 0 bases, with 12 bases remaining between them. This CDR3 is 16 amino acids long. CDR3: CASSEGGTSSNYGYTF. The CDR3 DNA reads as TGTGCCAGCAGTGAAGGGGGAACTTCCTCTAACTATGGCTACACCTTC.

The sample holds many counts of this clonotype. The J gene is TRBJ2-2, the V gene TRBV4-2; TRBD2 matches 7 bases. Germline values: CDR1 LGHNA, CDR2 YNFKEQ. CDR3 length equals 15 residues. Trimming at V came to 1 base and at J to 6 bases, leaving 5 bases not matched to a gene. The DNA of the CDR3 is TGTGCCAGCAGCCAAGGACTAGCAGGTGCCGGGGAGCTGTTTTTT. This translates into CASSQGLAGAGELFF.

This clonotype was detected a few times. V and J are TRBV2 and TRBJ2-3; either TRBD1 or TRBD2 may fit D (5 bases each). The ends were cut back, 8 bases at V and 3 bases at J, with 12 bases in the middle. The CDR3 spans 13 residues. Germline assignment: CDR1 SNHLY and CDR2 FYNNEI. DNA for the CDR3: TGTGCCAGCGGGACGGGCGTAACAGATACGCAGTATTTT. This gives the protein CASGTGVTDTQYF. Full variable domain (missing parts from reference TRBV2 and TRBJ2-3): EPEVTQTPSHQVTQMGQEVILRCVPISNHLYFYWYRQILGQKVEFLVSFYNNEISEKSEIFDDQFSVERPDGSNFTLKIRSTKLEDSAMYFCASGTGVTDTQYFGPGTRLTVL.